The 12 T cell receptor beta chains given below trace back to one sample, sequenced in a study of blood T cells in healthy people across ages. Alongside a J-beta primer mix, a sample-barcoded 5' primer served in a second PCR lasting about 6 to 12 cycles. TCRdb independently ran MiXCR on the 5' RACE reads; one entry per CDR3 protein. This sample yields 450,000 to 650,000 distinct CDR3 sequences, of which less than 25% are seen a single time; approximately 8.7% belongs to the top ten. This sample was also put to use in a study of T cells of mothers and their children.

Sequencing used blood. Receptor source: a boy aged 5-17 years in good health.

The genes are TRBV3-1 and TRBJ1-1; unclear D gene. Trimming shortened V by 4 bases and J by 7 bases, and 10 bases separated the two germline ends. CDR1 and CDR2 (germline): LGHDT, YNNKEL (reference sequence). The CDR3 extends over 12 amino acids. The CDR3 coding sequence is TGTGCCAGCAGCCGCGGAAGTCTTGAAGCTTTCTTT. This translates into CASSRGSLEAFF.

A few counts support this clonotype. The V gene is TRBV29-1, the J gene TRBJ2-4, with a tentative D call TRBD2 (6 bases). Looked up from germline, CDR1 is SQVTM and CDR2 is ANQGSEA. V dropped 2 bases and J dropped 5 bases, with 10 bases sitting between them. The CDR3 is 13 amino acids. CDR3 in amino acids: CSVEREFENIQYF. The CDR3 region has the DNA TGCAGCGTTGAACGGGAGTTCGAAAACATTCAGTACTTC.

J is TRBJ2-1 and V is TRBV27; 14 positions match TRBD2. In germline, CDR1 is MNHEY, CDR2 SMNVEV (reference sequence). The V and J ends lost 5 bases and 0 bases, in that order; junction bases with no gene match: 9. The CDR3 runs to 19 residues. The CDR3 is CASSPPLGLAGDSYNEQFF. The CDR3 DNA reads TGTGCCAGCAGTCCACCCTTGGGACTAGCGGGAGACTCCTACAATGAGCAGTTCTTC.

The table lists this clonotype with a few counts. V and J are TRBV15 and TRBJ2-5, with 8 bases aligning to TRBD1. Gene TRBJ2-1 matches the end of the DNA better, so the J call may be wrong. The CDR3 sequence is 19 residues long. Per germline, CDR1 LNHNV and CDR2 YYDKDF (reference sequence). The CDR3 nucleotides are TGTGCCACCAACCAGAACAAAGCAGAGGGAGGACAGGGTAACCATGAGCAGTTCTTC. Encoded protein: CATNQNKAEGGQGNHEQFF.

In this sample, this clonotype turned up once. The chain uses TRBV20-1 and TRBJ2-1; 7 positions match TRBD1. The ends lost 5 bases at V and 9 bases at J; junction bases unmatched: 13. The germline gives CDR1 DFQATT, CDR2 SNEGSKA (reference sequence). There are 14 residues in the CDR3. The CDR3 protein is CSAHRGQARGEQFF. CDR3 nucleotides: TGCAGTGCTCATCGCGGACAGGCCCGCGGTGAGCAGTTCTTC.

This chain joins TRBV20-1 and TRBJ2-1; tentatively, D is TRBD1 (6 bases). Germline V gene lookup returns CDR1 DFQATT and CDR2 SNEGSKA (reference sequence). The germline V and J ends were trimmed by 1 base and 7 bases, with 14 bases remaining between them. CDR3 length equals 14 residues. Here the CDR3 DNA reads TGCAGTGCTAGAGTGCCCTTTCAGGGGAATGAGCAGTTCTTC. Translating it yields CSARVPFQGNEQFF.

The V call is TRBV4-3, the J call TRBJ1-2; D is ambiguous. V was clipped by 1 base and J by 0 bases, with 15 bases between them. CDR1 is LGHNA, CDR2 YSLEER, per germline. The CDR3 extends over 17 amino acids. The CDR3, as DNA: TGCGCCAGCAGCCAAGGGTCCCAAAGGAGGGCTAACTATGGCTACACCTTC. Its protein is CASSQGSQRRANYGYTF.

A remark on this clonotype: One base away lies a much larger clone, so this may be a sequencing read error. The chain is built from TRBV24-1 and TRBJ2-5; no clear D. The CDR3 sequence is 12 residues long. Per the germline V gene, CDR1 is KGHDR and CDR2 is SFDVKD. The CDR3 reads CATRDLRETQYF. The CDR3 bases are TGTGCCACCAGGGATTTAAGGGAGACCCAGTACTTC.

This clonotype was detected a few times. V gene TRBV12-3 or TRBV12-4 combines with J gene TRBJ1-2; tentative D call: TRBD1 (6 bases). The CDR3 covers 17 residues. Trimming took off 5 bases at V and 7 bases at J, with 26 bases between the two ends. The CDR3 here is CASSPQRTASRVVGYTF. CDR3 sequence (DNA): TGTGCCAGCAGTCCTCAACGGACAGCCTCCAGGGTGGTTGGCTACACCTTC.

With regard to this clonotype: One end of the junction is discordant with germline, which a read error may explain. This chain joins TRBV6-2 or TRBV6-3 and TRBJ2-7, with 10 bases matching TRBD1. Germline V gene sequence: CDR1 MNHEY, CDR2 SVGEGT. This CDR3 comprises 11 residues. In nucleotides, the CDR3 is TGTGCCAGCAGCCCCGGGACAGGGGCACACTTC. It specifies CASSPGTGAHF.

This clonotype has only a few counts. The chain couples TRBV7-8 to TRBJ2-1; the D is unclear. Per germline, CDR1 SGHVS and CDR2 FQNEAQ. This CDR3 is 15 amino acids long. Trimming removed 5 bases at V and 5 bases at J, with 16 bases between. This CDR3 reads CASSPLRLQNNEQFF. In DNA form, the CDR3 reads TGTGCCAGCAGCCCACTTCGCCTGCAGAACAATGAGCAGTTCTTC.

In its sample, this clonotype was seen a few times. This rearrangement joins TRBV14 to TRBJ1-2; 8 bases line up with TRBD1. The CDR3 covers 13 residues. J was trimmed by 6 bases and V by 4 bases; bases with no gene match: 4. Germline loops: CDR1 SGHDN, CDR2 FVKESK. The CDR3 region has the DNA TGTGCCAGCAGCCCTTTGACAGGGGATGGCTACACCTTC. Translation gives CASSPLTGDGYTF.